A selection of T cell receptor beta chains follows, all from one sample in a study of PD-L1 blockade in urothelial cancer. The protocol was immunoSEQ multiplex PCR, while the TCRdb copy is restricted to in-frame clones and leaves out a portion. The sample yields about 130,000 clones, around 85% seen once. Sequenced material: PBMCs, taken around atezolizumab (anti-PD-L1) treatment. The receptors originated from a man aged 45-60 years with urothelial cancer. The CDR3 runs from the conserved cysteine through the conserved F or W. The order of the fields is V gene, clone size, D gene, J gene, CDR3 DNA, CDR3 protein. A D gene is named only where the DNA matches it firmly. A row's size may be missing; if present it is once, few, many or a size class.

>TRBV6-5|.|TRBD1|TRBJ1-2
TGTGCCAGCAGTTACACGGACAGGGGCTATGGCTACACCTTC
CASSYTDRGYGYTF
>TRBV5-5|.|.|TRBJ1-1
TGTGCCAGCAGCGGGAATCGGGGATGGTGGACTGAAGCTTTCTTT
CASSGNRGWWTEAFF
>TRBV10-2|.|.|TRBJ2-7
TGCGCCAGCAGTACGGCCCGGAGTAATAGGGAGCAGTACTTC
CASSTARSNREQYF
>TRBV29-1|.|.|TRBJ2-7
TGCAGCGTTGAAGGGATACACCTTCTTCCCCGGGAAGACTACGAGCAGTACTTC
CSVEGIHLLPREDYEQYF
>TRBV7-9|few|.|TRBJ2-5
TGTGCCAGCAGCTTACTACGGGAACAAGAGACCCAGTACTTC
CASSLLREQETQYF
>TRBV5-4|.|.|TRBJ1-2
TGTGCCAGCAGCTGGGGTCTTGGGGGCGCCGCCTATGGCTACACCTTC
CASSWGLGGAAYGYTF
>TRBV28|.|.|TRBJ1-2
TGTGCCAGCAACACGGGGTCACTTGGCTACACCTTC
CASNTGSLGYTF
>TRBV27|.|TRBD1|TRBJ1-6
TGTGCCAGCAGGGCGGACAGGGCATCGGGTTCACCCCTCCACTTT
CASRADRASGSPLHF
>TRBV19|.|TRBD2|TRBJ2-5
TGTGCCAGTAGTTGGGGACTAGCGGGTAGAGAGACCCAGTACTTC
CASSWGLAGRETQYF
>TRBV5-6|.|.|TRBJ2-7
TGTGCCAGCAGCCCTGAACAGGGAGTGAGAGAGCAGTACTTC
CASSPEQGVREQYF
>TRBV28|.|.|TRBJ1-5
.
CASSTSGQPQHF